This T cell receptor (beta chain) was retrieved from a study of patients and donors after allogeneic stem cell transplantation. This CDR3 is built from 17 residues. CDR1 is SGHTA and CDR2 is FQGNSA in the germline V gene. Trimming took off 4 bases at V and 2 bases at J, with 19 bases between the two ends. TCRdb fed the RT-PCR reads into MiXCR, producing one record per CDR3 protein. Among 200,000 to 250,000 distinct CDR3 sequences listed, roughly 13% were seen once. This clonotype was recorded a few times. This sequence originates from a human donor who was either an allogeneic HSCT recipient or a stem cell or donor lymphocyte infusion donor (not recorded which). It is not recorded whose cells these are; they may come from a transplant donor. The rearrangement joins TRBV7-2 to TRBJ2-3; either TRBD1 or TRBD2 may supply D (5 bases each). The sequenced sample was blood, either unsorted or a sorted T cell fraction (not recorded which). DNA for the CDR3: TGTGCCAGCAGCTCCTCCGGGGTGGCAGGGTTCACAGATACGCAGTATTTT. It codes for CASSSSGVAGFTDTQYF.